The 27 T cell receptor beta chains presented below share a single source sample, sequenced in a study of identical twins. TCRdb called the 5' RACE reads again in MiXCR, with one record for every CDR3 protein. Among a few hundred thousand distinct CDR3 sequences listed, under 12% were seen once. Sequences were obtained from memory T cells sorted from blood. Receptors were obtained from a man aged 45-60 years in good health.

The CDR3 bases are TGTGCCAGCAGTTTGATCCAAGGACAGGGCTCCCCCGAGCAGTACTTC. Its protein product is CASSLIQGQGSPEQYF. The genes are TRBV12-3 or TRBV12-4 and TRBJ2-7, with 8 bases fitting TRBD1. This CDR3 spans 16 amino acids. With 3 bases clipped from V and 6 bases from J, the junction kept 13 bases outside the gene matches.

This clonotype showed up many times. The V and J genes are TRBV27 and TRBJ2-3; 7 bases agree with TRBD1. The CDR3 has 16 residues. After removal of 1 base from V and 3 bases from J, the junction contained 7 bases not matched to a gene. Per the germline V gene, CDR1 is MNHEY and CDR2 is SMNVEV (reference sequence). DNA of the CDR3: TGTGCCAGCAGTTTATATACAGGGGTGACGACAGATACGCAGTATTTT. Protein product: CASSLYTGVTTDTQYF.

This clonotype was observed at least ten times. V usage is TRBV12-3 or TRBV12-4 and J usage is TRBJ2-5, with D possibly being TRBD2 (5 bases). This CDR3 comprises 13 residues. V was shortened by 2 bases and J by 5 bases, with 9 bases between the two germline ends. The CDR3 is CASSLNAGETQYF. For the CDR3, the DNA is TGTGCCAGCAGTTTAAATGCGGGCGAGACCCAGTACTTC.

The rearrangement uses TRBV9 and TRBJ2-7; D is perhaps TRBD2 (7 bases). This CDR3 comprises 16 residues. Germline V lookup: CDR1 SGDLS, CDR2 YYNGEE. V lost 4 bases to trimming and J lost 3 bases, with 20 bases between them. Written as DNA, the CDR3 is TGTGCCAGCAGCCCCCGAGGGGGGGGGATTATCTACGAGCAGTACTTC. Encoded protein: CASSPRGGGIIYEQYF.

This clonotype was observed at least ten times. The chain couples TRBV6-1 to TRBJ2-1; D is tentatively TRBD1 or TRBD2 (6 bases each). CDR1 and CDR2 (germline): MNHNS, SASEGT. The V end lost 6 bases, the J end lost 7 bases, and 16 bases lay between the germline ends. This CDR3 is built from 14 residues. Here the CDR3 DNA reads TGTGCCAGCAGCCGGGGGCAGGGTACGAATGAGCAGTTCTTC. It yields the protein CASSRGQGTNEQFF.

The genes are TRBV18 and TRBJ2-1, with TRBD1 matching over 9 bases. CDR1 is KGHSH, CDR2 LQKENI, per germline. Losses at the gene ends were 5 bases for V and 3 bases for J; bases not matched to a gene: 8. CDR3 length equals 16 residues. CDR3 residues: CASSRGTGTLYNEQFF. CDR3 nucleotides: TGTGCCAGCTCAAGAGGGACAGGGACTCTCTACAATGAGCAGTTCTTC. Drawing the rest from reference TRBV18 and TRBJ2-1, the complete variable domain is NAGVMQNPRHLVRRRGQEARLRCSPMKGHSHVYWYRQLPEEGLKFMVYLQKENIIDESGMPKERFSAEFPKEGPSILRIQQVVRGDSAAYFCASSRGTGTLYNEQFFGPGTRLTVL.

This CDR3 reads CSARESVNEKLFF. DNA for the CDR3: TGCAGTGCTAGAGAGAGTGTCAATGAAAAACTGTTTTTT. This rearrangement joins TRBV20-1 to TRBJ1-4; no clear D gene. The CDR3 length is 13 residues. CDR1 is DFQATT, CDR2 SNEGSKA, per germline (reference sequence). V was trimmed by 0 bases and J by 5 bases, leaving 7 bases between them.

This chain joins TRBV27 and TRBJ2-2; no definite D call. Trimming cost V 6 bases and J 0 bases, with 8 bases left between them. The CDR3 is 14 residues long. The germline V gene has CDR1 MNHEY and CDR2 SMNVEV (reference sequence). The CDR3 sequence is CASRELANTGELFF. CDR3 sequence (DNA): TGTGCCAGCAGGGAGCTAGCGAACACCGGGGAGCTGTTTTTT.

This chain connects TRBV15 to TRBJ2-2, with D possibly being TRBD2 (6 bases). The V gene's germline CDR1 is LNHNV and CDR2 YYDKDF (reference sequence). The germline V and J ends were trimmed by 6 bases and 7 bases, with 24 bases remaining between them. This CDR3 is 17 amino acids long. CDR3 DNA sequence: TGTGCCACCAGGCGGGGTTCGGGAGCTCGTGTAGGCGGGGAGCTGTTTTTT. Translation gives CATRRGSGARVGGELFF.

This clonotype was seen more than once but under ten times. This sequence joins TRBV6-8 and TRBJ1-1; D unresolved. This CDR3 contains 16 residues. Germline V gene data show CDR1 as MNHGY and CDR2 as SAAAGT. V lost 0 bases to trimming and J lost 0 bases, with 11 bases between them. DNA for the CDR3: TGTGCCAGCAGTTACTCACCGGGTTCTATGAACACTGAAGCTTTCTTT. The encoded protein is CASSYSPGSMNTEAFF.

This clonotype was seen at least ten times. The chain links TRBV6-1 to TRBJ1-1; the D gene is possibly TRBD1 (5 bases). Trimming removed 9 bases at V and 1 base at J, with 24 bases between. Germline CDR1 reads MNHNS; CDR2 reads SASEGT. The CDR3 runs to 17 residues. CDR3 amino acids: CASTPLGHMGTNTEAFF. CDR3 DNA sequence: TGTGCCAGTACCCCCCTAGGCCACATGGGGACGAACACTGAAGCTTTCTTT.

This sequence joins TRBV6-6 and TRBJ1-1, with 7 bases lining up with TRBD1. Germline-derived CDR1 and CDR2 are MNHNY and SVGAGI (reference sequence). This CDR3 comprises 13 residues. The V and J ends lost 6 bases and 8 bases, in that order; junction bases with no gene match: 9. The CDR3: CASSPHTQGEAFF. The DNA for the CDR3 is TGTGCCAGCAGCCCCCACACACAGGGGGAAGCTTTCTTT.

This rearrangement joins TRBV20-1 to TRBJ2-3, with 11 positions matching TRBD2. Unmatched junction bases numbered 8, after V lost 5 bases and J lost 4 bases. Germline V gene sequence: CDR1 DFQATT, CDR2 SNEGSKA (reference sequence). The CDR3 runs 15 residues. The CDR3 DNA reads TGCAGTGCTTCCCCTACTAGCGGGAGTCCAGATACGCAGTATTTT. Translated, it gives CSASPTSGSPDTQYF.

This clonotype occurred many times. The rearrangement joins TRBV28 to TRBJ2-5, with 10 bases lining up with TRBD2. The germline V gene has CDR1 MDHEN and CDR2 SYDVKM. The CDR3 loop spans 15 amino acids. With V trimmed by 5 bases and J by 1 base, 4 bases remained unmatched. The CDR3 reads CASSVRTSGQETQYF. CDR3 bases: TGTGCCAGCAGTGTCCGGACTAGCGGCCAAGAGACCCAGTACTTC.

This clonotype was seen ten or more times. The CDR3 coding sequence is TGTGCCAGCAGTGAAGGTCGGCTAGCGTACCCCCTCTACTACGAGCAGTACTTC. As protein: CASSEGRLAYPLYYEQYF. The chain has TRBV6-1 and TRBJ2-7; D perhaps matches TRBD2 (6 bases). V lost 1 base to trimming and J lost 3 bases, with 22 bases between them. Germline CDR1 reads MNHNS; CDR2 reads SASEGT. CDR3 length: 18 residues.

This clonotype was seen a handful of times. The chain's CDR3 is CSASPGGSINTGELFF. CDR3 in DNA: TGCAGTGCTAGTCCGGGGGGATCCATAAACACCGGGGAGCTGTTTTTT. The chain has TRBV20-1 and TRBJ2-2; 7 bases align to TRBD2. The CDR3 spans 16 residues. Germline V lookup: CDR1 DFQATT, CDR2 SNEGSKA (reference sequence). V dropped 3 bases and J dropped 2; count of bases not matched to a gene: 9.

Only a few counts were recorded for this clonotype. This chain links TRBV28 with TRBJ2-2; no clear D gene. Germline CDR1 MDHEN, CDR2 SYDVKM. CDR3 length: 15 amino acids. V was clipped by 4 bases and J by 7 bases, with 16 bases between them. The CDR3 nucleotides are TGTGCCAGCAGTTATGGCCCAAGTTTTTTCGGGGAGCTGTTTTTT. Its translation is CASSYGPSFFGELFF. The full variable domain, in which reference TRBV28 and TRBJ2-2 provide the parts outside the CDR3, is DVKVTQSSRYLVKRTGEKVFLECVQDMDHENMFWYRQDPGLGLRLIYFSYDVKMKEKGDIPEGYSVSREKKERFSLILESASTNQTSMYLCASSYGPSFFGELFFGEGSRLTVL.

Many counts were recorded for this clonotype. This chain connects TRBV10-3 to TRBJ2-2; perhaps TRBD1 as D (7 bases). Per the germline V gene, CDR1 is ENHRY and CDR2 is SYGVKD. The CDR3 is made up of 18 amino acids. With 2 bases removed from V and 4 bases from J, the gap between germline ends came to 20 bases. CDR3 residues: CAISETRGGGSGTGELFF. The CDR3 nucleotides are TGTGCCATCAGTGAGACTCGTGGAGGGGGCTCGGGCACCGGGGAGCTGTTTTTT.

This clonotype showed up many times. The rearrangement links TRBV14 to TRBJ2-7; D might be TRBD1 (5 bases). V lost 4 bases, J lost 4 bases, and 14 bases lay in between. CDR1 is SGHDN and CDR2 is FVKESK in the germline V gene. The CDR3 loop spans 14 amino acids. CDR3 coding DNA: TGTGCCAGCAGCCCAGGGCACCGGAATTACGAGCAGTACTTC. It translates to CASSPGHRNYEQYF. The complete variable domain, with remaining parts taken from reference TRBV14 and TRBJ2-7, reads EAGVTQFPSHSVIEKGQTVTLRCDPISGHDNLYWYRRVMGKEIKFLLHFVKESKQDESGMPNNRFLAERTGGTYSTLKVQPAELEDSGVYFCASSPGHRNYEQYFGPGTRLTVT.

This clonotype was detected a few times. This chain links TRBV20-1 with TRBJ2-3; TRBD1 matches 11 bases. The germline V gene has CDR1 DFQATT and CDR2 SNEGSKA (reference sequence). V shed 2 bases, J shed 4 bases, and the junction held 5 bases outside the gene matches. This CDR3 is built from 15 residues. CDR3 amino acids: CSARPGTGGADTQYF. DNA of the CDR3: TGCAGTGCTAGACCCGGGACAGGGGGAGCAGATACGCAGTATTTT.

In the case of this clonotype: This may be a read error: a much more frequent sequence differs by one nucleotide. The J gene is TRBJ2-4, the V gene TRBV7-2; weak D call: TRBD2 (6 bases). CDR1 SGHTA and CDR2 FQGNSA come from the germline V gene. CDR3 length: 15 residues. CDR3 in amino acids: CASSTRGGSNNIQYF. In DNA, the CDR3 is TGTGCCAGCAGCACACGCGGAGGGTCCAACAACATTCAGTACTTC. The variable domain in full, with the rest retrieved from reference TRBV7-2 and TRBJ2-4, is GAGVSQSPSNKVTEKGKDVELRCDPISGHTALYWYRQSLGQGLEFLIYFQGNSAPDKSGLPSDRFSAERTGGSVSTLTIQRTQQEDSAVYLCASSTRGGSNNIQYFGAGTRLSVL.

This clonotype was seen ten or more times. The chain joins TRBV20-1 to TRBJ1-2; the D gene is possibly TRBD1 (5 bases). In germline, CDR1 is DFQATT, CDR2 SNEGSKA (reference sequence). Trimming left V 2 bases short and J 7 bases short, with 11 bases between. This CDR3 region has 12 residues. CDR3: CSARLTAGGYTF. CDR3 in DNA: TGCAGTGCTAGATTGACAGCGGGTGGCTACACCTTC.

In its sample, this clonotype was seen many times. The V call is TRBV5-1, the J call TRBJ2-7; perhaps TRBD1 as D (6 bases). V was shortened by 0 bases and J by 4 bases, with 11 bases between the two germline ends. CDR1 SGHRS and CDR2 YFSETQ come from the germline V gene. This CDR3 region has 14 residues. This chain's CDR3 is CASSLDREGYEQYF. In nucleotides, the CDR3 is TGCGCCAGCAGCTTGGACAGGGAAGGTTACGAGCAGTACTTC.

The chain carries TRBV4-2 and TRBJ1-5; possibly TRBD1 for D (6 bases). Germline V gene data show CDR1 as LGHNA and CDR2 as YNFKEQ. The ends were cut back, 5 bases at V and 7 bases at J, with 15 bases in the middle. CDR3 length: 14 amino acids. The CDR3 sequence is CASSIHRAGQPQHF. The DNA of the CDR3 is TGTGCCAGCAGCATCCACAGGGCAGGCCAGCCCCAGCATTTT.

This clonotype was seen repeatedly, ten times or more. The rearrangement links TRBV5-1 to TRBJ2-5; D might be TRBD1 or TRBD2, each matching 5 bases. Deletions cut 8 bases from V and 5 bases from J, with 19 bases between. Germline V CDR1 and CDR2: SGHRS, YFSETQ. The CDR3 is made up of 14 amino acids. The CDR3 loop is CASTTGTALETQYF. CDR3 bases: TGCGCCAGTACCACCGGGACGGCTCTGGAGACCCAGTACTTC. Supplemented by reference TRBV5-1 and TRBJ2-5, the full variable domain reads KAGVTQTPRYLIKTRGQQVTLSCSPISGHRSVSWYQQTPGQGLQFLFEYFSETQRNKGNFPGRFSGRQFSNSRSEMNVSTLELGDSALYLCASTTGTALETQYFGPGTRLLVL.

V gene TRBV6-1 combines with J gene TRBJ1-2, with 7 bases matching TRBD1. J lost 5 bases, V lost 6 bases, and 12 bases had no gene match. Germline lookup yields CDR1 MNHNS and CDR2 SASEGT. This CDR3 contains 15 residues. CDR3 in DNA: TGTGCCAGCAGACCCGGGGCAGGGGGTCGTTATGGCTACACCTTC. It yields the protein CASRPGAGGRYGYTF.

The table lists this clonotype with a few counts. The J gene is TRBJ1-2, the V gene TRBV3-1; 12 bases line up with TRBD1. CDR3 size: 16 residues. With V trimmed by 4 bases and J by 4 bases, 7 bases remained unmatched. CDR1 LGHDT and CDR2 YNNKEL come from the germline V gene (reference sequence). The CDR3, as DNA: TGTGCCAGCAGCCGGGGGACAGGGGGCGTTGGCTATGGCTACACCTTC. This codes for CASSRGTGGVGYGYTF. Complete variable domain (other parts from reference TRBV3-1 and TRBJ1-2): DTAVSQTPKYLVTQMGNDKSIKCEQNLGHDTMYWYKQDSKKFLKIMFSYNNKELIINETVPNRFSPKSPDKAHLNLHINSLELGDSAVYFCASSRGTGGVGYGYTFGSGTRLTVV.